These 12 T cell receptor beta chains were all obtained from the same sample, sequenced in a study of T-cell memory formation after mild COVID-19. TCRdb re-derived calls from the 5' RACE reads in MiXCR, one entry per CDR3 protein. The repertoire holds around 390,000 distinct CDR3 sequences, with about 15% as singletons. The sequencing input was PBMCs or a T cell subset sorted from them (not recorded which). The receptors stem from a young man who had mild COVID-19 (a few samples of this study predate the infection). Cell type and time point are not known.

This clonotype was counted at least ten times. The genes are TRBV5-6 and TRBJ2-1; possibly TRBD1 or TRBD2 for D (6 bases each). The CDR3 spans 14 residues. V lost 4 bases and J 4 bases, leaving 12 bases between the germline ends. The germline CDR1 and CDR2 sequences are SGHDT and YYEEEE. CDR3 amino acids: CASSPGDKYNEQFF. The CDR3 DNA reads TGTGCCAGCAGCCCGGGGGACAAATACAATGAGCAGTTCTTC.

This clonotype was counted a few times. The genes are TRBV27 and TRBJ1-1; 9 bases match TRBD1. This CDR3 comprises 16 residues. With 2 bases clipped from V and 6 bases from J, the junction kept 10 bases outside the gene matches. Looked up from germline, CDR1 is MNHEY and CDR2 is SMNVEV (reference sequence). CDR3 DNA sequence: TGTGCCAGCAGTTTACAGGGACAGGGCCCGACGGCTGAAGCTTTCTTT. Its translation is CASSLQGQGPTAEAFF.

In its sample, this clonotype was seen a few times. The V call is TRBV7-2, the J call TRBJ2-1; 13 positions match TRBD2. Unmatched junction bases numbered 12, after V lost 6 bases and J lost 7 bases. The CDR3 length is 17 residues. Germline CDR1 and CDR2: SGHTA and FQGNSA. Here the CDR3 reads CASSPLTSGGSWNEQFF. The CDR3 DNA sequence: TGTGCCAGCAGTCCGCTGACTAGCGGGGGGTCCTGGAATGAGCAGTTCTTC.

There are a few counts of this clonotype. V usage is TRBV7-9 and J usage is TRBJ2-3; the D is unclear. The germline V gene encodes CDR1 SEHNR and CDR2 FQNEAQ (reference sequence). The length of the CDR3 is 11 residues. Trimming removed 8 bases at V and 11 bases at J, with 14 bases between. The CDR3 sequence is CASSLSLLQYF. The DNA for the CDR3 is TGTGCCAGCTCGCTAAGTTTACTGCAGTATTTT.

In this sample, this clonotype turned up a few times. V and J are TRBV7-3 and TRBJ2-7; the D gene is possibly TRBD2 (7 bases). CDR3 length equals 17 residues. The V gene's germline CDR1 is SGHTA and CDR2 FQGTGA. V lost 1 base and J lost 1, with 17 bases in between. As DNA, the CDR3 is TGTGCCAGCAGCTTAAAAGGAGGGGGGGACCCATCCTACGAGCAGTACGTC. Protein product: CASSLKGGGDPSYEQYV.

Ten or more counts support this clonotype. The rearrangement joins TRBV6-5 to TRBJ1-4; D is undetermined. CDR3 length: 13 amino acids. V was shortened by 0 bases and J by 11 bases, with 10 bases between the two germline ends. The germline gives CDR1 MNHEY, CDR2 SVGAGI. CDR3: CASSYSTAGKLFF. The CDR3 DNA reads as TGTGCCAGCAGTTACTCGACGGCGGGGAAACTGTTTTTT.

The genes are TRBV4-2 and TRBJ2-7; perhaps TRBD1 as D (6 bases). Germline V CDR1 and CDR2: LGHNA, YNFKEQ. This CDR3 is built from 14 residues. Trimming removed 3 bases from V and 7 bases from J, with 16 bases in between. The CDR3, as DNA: TGTGCCAGCAGCCAGACACCGGGACAACGGGAGCAGTACTTC. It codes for CASSQTPGQREQYF.

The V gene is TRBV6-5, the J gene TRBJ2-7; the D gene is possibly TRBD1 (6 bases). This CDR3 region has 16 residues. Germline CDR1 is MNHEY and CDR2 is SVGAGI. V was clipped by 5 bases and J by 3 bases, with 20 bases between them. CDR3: CASSLSVGAGDYEQYF. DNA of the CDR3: TGTGCCAGCAGTCTCTCGGTGGGGGCTGGGGACTACGAGCAGTACTTC.

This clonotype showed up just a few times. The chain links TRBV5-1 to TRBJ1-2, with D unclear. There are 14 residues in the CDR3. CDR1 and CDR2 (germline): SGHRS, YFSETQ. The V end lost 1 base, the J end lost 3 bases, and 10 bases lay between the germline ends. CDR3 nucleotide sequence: TGCGCCAGCAGCTTGACGGGGAGAGACTATGGCTACACCTTC. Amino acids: CASSLTGRDYGYTF.

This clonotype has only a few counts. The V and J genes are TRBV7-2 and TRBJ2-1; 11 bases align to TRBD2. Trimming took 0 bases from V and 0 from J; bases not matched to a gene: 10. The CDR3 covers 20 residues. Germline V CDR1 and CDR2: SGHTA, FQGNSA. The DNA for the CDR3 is TGTGCCAGCAGCTTAGCTAGGATTAGCGGGGGGGCGCGCTCCTACAATGAGCAGTTCTTC. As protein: CASSLARISGGARSYNEQFF.

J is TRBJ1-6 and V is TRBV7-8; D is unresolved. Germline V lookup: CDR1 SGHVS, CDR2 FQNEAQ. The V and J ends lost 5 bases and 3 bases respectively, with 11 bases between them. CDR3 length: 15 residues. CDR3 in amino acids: CASSPLTVYNSPLHF. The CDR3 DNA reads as TGTGCCAGCAGCCCTCTAACAGTCTATAATTCACCCCTCCACTTT.

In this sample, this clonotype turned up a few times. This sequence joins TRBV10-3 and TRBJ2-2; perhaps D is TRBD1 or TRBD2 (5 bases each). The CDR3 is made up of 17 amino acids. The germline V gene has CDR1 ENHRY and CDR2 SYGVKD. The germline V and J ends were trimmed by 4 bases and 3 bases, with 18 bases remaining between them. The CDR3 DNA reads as TGTGCCATCAGTGCACCACGAGGGGCGTCAGACACCGGGGAGCTGTTTTTT. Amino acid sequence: CAISAPRGASDTGELFF.